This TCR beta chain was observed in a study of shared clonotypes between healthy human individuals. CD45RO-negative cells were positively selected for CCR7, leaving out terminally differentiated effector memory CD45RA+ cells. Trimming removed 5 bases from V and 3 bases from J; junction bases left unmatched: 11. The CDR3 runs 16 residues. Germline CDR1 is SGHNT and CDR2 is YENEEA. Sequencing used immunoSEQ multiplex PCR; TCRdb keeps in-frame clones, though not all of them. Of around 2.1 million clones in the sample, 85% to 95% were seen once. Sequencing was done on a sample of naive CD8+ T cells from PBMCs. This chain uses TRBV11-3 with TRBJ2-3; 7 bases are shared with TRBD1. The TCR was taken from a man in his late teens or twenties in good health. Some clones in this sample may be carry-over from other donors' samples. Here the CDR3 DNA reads TGTGCCAGCAGCCTCAGGACAGGTCTAGGGACAGATACGCAGTATTTT. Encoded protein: CASSLRTGLGTDTQYF.